This entry lists 21 T cell receptor beta chains sequenced from one sample in a study of T cells in localized non-small cell lung cancer. The method was immunoSEQ multiplex PCR; TCRdb's version includes in-frame clones alone and lacks a portion of them. The sample carries tens of thousands of clones, 80% recorded once. Sequenced material: PBMCs, taken before any cancer treatment. The receptor set was obtained from a woman aged 35 to 69 with stage II lung adenocarcinoma.

This chain joins TRBV5-6 and TRBJ1-1, with D possibly being TRBD1 (5 bases). This CDR3 has 13 residues. V shed 4 bases and J shed 4 bases, with 11 bases lying between them. CDR1 and CDR2 (germline): SGHDT, YYEEEE. The CDR3 nucleotides read TGTGCCAGCAGCCCATACGGGGGCACTGAAGCTTTCTTT. Protein product: CASSPYGGTEAFF. The full variable domain, its missing parts supplied by reference TRBV5-6 and TRBJ1-1, is DAGVTQSPTHLIKTRGQQVTLRCSPKSGHDTVSWYQQALGQGPQFIFQYYEEEERQRGNFPDRFSGHQFPNYSSELNVNALLLGDSALYLCASSPYGGTEAFFGQGTRLTVV.

J is TRBJ1-1 and V is TRBV15; 8 bases align to TRBD1. V was pared by 7 bases and J by 3 bases, with 4 bases of the junction left unmatched. Germline V CDR1 and CDR2: LNHNV, YYDKDF (reference sequence). This CDR3 is 13 amino acids long. CDR3 residues: CATNDRGDTEAFF. The CDR3 coding sequence is TGTGCCACCAACGACAGGGGTGACACTGAAGCTTTCTTT.

Here the CDR3 DNA reads TGTGCCAGCAGTCCGCAGAGTGATCAGCCCCAGCATTTT. Its protein product is CASSPQSDQPQHF. The V call is TRBV2, the J call TRBJ1-5, with D hard to call. V lost 5 bases to trimming and J lost 5 bases, with 10 bases between them. CDR1 is SNHLY, CDR2 FYNNEI, per germline. There are 13 residues in the CDR3.

This clone was counted between two and nine times. The gene calls are TRBV6-5 and TRBJ1-1; D call uncertain. CDR3 length: 13 residues. V dropped 6 bases and J dropped 4 bases, with 12 bases sitting between them. Germline lookup yields CDR1 MNHEY and CDR2 SVGAGI. Here the CDR3 reads CASSPGLTTEAFF. The CDR3 nucleotides read TGTGCCAGCAGCCCAGGACTGACCACTGAAGCTTTCTTT.

V usage is TRBV18 and J usage is TRBJ1-4, with D possibly TRBD1 on 6 matching bases. Germline loops: CDR1 KGHSH, CDR2 LQKENI. Trimming took off 8 bases at V and 0 bases at J, with 10 bases between the two ends. The CDR3 is 14 amino acids. The CDR3 loop is CASAGQSTNEKLFF. The CDR3, as DNA: TGTGCCAGCGCAGGACAGTCAACTAATGAAAAACTGTTTTTT.

This clone has more than one count but fewer than ten. The V gene is TRBV2, the J gene TRBJ2-1, with D perhaps TRBD2 (6 bases). Trimming pared 1 base from V and 7 bases from J, leaving 11 bases between. This CDR3 is built from 14 residues. From germline, CDR1 is SNHLY and CDR2 FYNNEI. The CDR3 spells CASSEEGEVNEQFF. Here the CDR3 DNA reads TGTGCCAGCAGTGAAGAAGGGGAGGTAAATGAGCAGTTCTTC. Supplemented by reference TRBV2 and TRBJ2-1, the full variable domain reads EPEVTQTPSHQVTQMGQEVILRCVPISNHLYFYWYRQILGQKVEFLVSFYNNEISEKSEIFDDQFSVERPDGSNFTLKIRSTKLEDSAMYFCASSEEGEVNEQFFGPGTRLTVL.

CDR3 sequence reads: CASSLLTGGREKLFF. The CDR3 DNA is TGTGCCAGCTCACTCTTGACAGGGGGACGTGAAAAACTGTTTTTT. The chain recombines TRBV18 with TRBJ1-4; 9 bases agree with TRBD1. In germline, CDR1 is KGHSH, CDR2 LQKENI. The V and J ends lost 4 bases and 7 bases, in that order; junction bases with no gene match: 7. This CDR3 has 15 residues.

V and J are TRBV7-2 and TRBJ2-5, with a tentative D call TRBD1 (6 bases). Trimming shortened V by 7 bases and J by 2 bases, and 11 bases separated the two germline ends. The CDR3 extends over 13 amino acids. Germline V gives CDR1 SGHTA, CDR2 FQGNSA. The CDR3 here is CASMQRGQETQYF. CDR3 in DNA: TGTGCCAGCATGCAGAGGGGGCAAGAGACCCAGTACTTC.

The chain employs TRBV18 and TRBJ1-3; D call uncertain. V was trimmed by 6 bases and J by 0 bases, leaving 6 bases between them. The CDR3 covers 13 residues. Per the germline V gene, CDR1 is KGHSH and CDR2 is LQKENI. Here the CDR3 DNA reads TGTGCCAGCTCCCGAGACTCTGGAAACACCATATATTTT. It translates to CASSRDSGNTIYF.

V usage is TRBV25-1 and J usage is TRBJ1-1; D is unclear. Per the germline V gene, CDR1 is MGHDK and CDR2 is SYGVNS. The germline V and J ends were trimmed by 4 bases and 1 base, with 13 bases remaining between them. CDR3 size: 15 residues. The CDR3 region has the DNA TGTGCCAGCAGTGGATCGGGCCCTGGGAACACTGAAGCTTTCTTT. This codes for CASSGSGPGNTEAFF.

The J gene is TRBJ1-6, the V gene TRBV7-8; D call uncertain. V was cut by 0 bases and J by 0 bases, with 9 bases left in between. The CDR3 sequence is 17 residues long. CDR1 is SGHVS and CDR2 is FQNEAQ in the germline V gene. CDR3 DNA sequence: TGTGCCAGCAGCTTAGCGGGAGTGAGCTCCTATAATTCACCCCTCCACTTT. Its translation is CASSLAGVSSYNSPLHF. The full variable domain, its missing parts supplied by reference TRBV7-8 and TRBJ1-6, is GAGVSQSPRYKVAKRGQDVALRCDPISGHVSLFWYQQALGQGPEFLTYFQNEAQLDKSGLPSDRFFAERPEGSVSTLKIQRTQQEDSAVYLCASSLAGVSSYNSPLHFGNGTRLTVT.

This clone was detected only a few times. The J gene is TRBJ1-5, the V gene TRBV2, with D possibly matching TRBD1 (5 bases). The V end was cut by 4 bases, the J end by 7 bases, with 14 bases between. The CDR3 consists of 14 residues. In germline, CDR1 is SNHLY, CDR2 FYNNEI. CDR3 protein: CASSGSGTGQPQHF. The CDR3 DNA reads as TGTGCCAGCAGTGGGTCGGGGACTGGCCAGCCCCAGCATTTT. Supplemented by reference TRBV2 and TRBJ1-5, the full variable domain reads EPEVTQTPSHQVTQMGQEVILRCVPISNHLYFYWYRQILGQKVEFLVSFYNNEISEKSEIFDDQFSVERPDGSNFTLKIRSTKLEDSAMYFCASSGSGTGQPQHFGDGTRLSIL.

This clone was picked up a small number of times. This rearrangement joins TRBV19 to TRBJ1-1; D remains unclear. There are 12 residues in the CDR3. Germline V gives CDR1 LNHDA, CDR2 SQIVND (reference sequence). V was trimmed by 3 bases and J by 1 base, leaving 3 bases between them. The DNA of the CDR3 is TGTGCCAGTAGTATCTCGAACACTGAAGCTTTCTTT. It codes for CASSISNTEAFF.

This chain joins TRBV4-3 and TRBJ1-4, with 7 bases aligning to TRBD1. Trimming cost V 0 bases and J 6 bases; bases outside gene matches: 1. CDR1 and CDR2 (germline): LGHNA, YSLEER. This CDR3 is 14 amino acids long. CDR3: CASSQDDRDEKLFF. The CDR3 bases are TGCGCCAGCAGCCAAGACGACAGGGATGAAAAACTGTTTTTT.

J is TRBJ2-7 and V is TRBV4-3, with D unclear. Germline CDR1 and CDR2: LGHNA and YSLEER. Trimming removed 1 base at V and 2 bases at J, with 9 bases between. The CDR3 is 14 amino acids. The CDR3: CASSQAFPAYEQYF. The DNA of the CDR3 is TGCGCCAGCAGCCAAGCATTCCCAGCCTACGAGCAGTACTTC.

The V and J genes are TRBV18 and TRBJ1-1; 8 bases agree with TRBD1. The trim removed 3 bases at V and 2 bases at J, leaving 2 bases unmatched. This CDR3 is built from 14 residues. CDR1 and CDR2 from the germline V gene are KGHSH and LQKENI. CDR3 DNA: TGTGCCAGCTCACCCGGGACAGGTAACACTGAAGCTTTCTTT. This sequence encodes CASSPGTGNTEAFF.

The chain uses TRBV18 and TRBJ1-4; TRBD1 is a possible D gene (5 bases). Trimming cost V 3 bases and J 4 bases, with 18 bases left between them. The CDR3 runs 17 residues. CDR1 is KGHSH and CDR2 is LQKENI in the germline V gene. CDR3 DNA: TGTGCCAGCTCACCCCCTAGCTCGGGACGGATTAATGAAAAACTGTTTTTT. Translated: CASSPPSSGRINEKLFF.

With respect to this clone: Other nucleotide sequences in the sample specify the same CDR3. The J gene is TRBJ1-2, the V gene TRBV27; 8 bases line up with TRBD1. J gave up 6 bases and V 5 bases, and 8 bases lay outside the gene matches. Germline V gene lookup returns CDR1 MNHEY and CDR2 SMNVEV (reference sequence). This CDR3 has 14 amino acids. The CDR3: CASSTSDRVDGYTF. In DNA, the CDR3 is TGTGCCAGCAGTACATCGGACAGGGTCGATGGCTACACCTTC.

V and J are TRBV25-1 and TRBJ1-5, with 7 nucleotides matching TRBD1. The germline gives CDR1 MGHDK, CDR2 SYGVNS. The CDR3 sequence is 13 residues long. The trim removed 4 bases at V and 4 bases at J, leaving 1 base unmatched. CDR3: CASSAGGNQPQHF. Written as DNA, the CDR3 is TGTGCCAGCAGTGCAGGGGGGAATCAGCCCCAGCATTTT. Full variable domain (remainder filled in from reference TRBV25-1 and TRBJ1-5): EADIYQTPRYLVIGTGKKITLECSQTMGHDKMYWYQQDPGMELHLIHYSYGVNSTEKGDLSSESTVSRIRTEHFPLTLESARPSHTSQYLCASSAGGNQPQHFGDGTRLSIL.

The chain uses TRBV7-3 and TRBJ1-2; 7 bases agree with TRBD1. CDR1 SGHTA and CDR2 FQGTGA come from the germline V gene. Trimming cost V 0 bases and J 8 bases; bases outside gene matches: 3. There are 13 residues in the CDR3. CDR3 DNA sequence: TGTGCCAGCAGCTTAACACAGGGGTTAGGCTACACCTTC. As protein: CASSLTQGLGYTF.

The chain couples TRBV7-2 to TRBJ1-1; no reliable D call. This CDR3 has 11 residues. Trimming stripped 3 bases from V and 7 bases from J, with 6 bases between. Germline V gives CDR1 SGHTA, CDR2 FQGNSA. The CDR3: CASSFGLEAFF. In DNA, the CDR3 is TGTGCCAGCAGCTTTGGACTTGAAGCTTTCTTT.